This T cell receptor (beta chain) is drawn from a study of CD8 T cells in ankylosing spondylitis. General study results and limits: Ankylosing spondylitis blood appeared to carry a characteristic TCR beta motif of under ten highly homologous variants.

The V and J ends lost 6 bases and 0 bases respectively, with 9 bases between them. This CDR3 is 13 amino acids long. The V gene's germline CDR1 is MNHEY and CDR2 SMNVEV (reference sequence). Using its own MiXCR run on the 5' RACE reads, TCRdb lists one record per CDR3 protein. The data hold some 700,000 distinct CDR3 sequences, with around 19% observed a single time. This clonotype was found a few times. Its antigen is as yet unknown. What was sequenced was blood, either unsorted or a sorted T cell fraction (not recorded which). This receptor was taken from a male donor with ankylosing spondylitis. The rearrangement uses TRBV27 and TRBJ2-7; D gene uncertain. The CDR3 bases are TGTGCCAGCAGGGGCCATCACTCCTACGAGCAGTACTTC. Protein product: CASRGHHSYEQYF.